Shown below are 32 T cell receptor beta chains from a single sample sequenced in a study of cytomegalovirus exposure and HLA in healthy donors. In the PCR, 60 Vbeta and 13 Jbeta primers were used. This table comes from immunoSEQ multiplex PCR, and its TCRdb copy is limited to in-frame clones, with some not included. The sample gives some 140,000 clones, 85% of which show up once; about 7% is in the top ten. The sequenced material came from PBMCs. The receptors here all came from a woman in her 30s in good health and CMV-seropositive.

This clone was seen a handful of times. This chain joins TRBV19 and TRBJ2-1; 8 bases agree with TRBD2. From germline, CDR1 is LNHDA and CDR2 SQIVND (reference sequence). V shed 5 bases, J shed 6 bases, and the junction held 9 bases outside the gene matches. The CDR3 is made up of 15 amino acids. CDR3 bases: TGTGCCAGTAGTGGACCGGGACTAGGAAGCAATGAGCAGTTCTTC. Its translation: CASSGPGLGSNEQFF.

This chain connects TRBV14 to TRBJ2-5, with 9 nucleotides matching TRBD1. The length of the CDR3 is 17 residues. The V segment lost 3 bases and the J segment 1 base; nucleotides outside the gene matches: 9. Germline assignment: CDR1 SGHDN and CDR2 FVKESK. CDR3 nucleotide sequence: TGTGCCAGCAGCCATTTCGCCGGGACAGGGCCCCAAGAGACCCAGTACTTC. Amino acids: CASSHFAGTGPQETQYF.

The chain uses TRBV7-2 and TRBJ2-2, with TRBD2 matching 7 bases. This CDR3 has 18 amino acids. Germline CDR1 SGHTA, CDR2 FQGNSA. The V gene end was trimmed by 0 bases and the J gene end by 2 bases; junction bases not matched to a gene: 9. CDR3 residues: CASSLARVSSGNTGELFF. Written as DNA, the CDR3 is TGTGCCAGCAGCTTAGCGAGGGTTTCTAGCGGTAACACCGGGGAGCTGTTTTTT.

The chain combines TRBV7-3 with TRBJ2-1; no clear D. V gave up 4 bases and J gave up 10 bases, with 14 bases separating them. Germline-derived CDR1 and CDR2 are SGHTA and FQGTGA. The CDR3 is 13 amino acids. CDR3 loop: CASSSAPAIEQFF. CDR3 bases: TGTGCCAGCAGCTCAGCGCCAGCAATCGAGCAGTTCTTC.

This clone appeared a single time. The J gene is TRBJ2-2, the V gene TRBV7-9; TRBD1 matches at 10 bases. Germline CDR1 SEHNR, CDR2 FQNEAQ (reference sequence). The ends lost 3 bases at V and 5 bases at J; junction bases unmatched: 9. The CDR3 sequence is 17 residues long. The DNA of the CDR3 is TGTGCCAGCAGCTTTTACAGACAGGGGGCAGGAACCGGGGAGCTGTTTTTT. Residues: CASSFYRQGAGTGELFF.

This chain joins TRBV5-1 and TRBJ2-2, with D tentatively TRBD1 (5 bases). Germline-derived CDR1 and CDR2 are SGHRS and YFSETQ. CDR3 length: 15 residues. V was cut by 4 bases and J by 3 bases, with 13 bases left in between. CDR3 DNA sequence: TGCGCCAGCAGCACCGGCAGGGCTGACACCGGGGAGCTGTTTTTT. Protein: CASSTGRADTGELFF.

The rearrangement links TRBV13 to TRBJ2-3; D is possibly TRBD2 (5 bases). Germline loops: CDR1 PRHDT, CDR2 FYEKMQ (reference sequence). This CDR3 is built from 17 residues. V was trimmed by 0 bases and J by 1 base, leaving 14 bases between them. The chain's CDR3 is CASSLGPTGFRTDTQYF. The CDR3 nucleotides read TGTGCCAGCAGCTTAGGCCCAACGGGGTTCCGCACAGATACGCAGTATTTT. The full variable domain, completed using reference TRBV13 and TRBJ2-3, is AAGVIQSPRHLIKEKRETATLKCYPIPRHDTVYWYQQGPGQDPQFLISFYEKMQSDKGSIPDRFSAQQFSDYHSELNMSSLELGDSALYFCASSLGPTGFRTDTQYFGPGTRLTVL.

This clone occurred a few times. V gene TRBV28 combines with J gene TRBJ2-7; TRBD2 aligns across 7 bases. Trimming at V came to 8 bases and at J to 2 bases, leaving 15 bases not matched to a gene. Germline loops: CDR1 MDHEN, CDR2 SYDVKM. This CDR3 has 16 amino acids. This chain's CDR3 is CASGLQGRAGTYEQYF. CDR3 nucleotide sequence: TGTGCCAGCGGCCTCCAAGGGAGGGCGGGGACCTACGAGCAGTACTTC.

V and J are TRBV5-3 and TRBJ2-2, with TRBD2 matching 8 bases. TRBV5-3 falls under the ORF class, with uncertain function. The CDR3 extends over 15 amino acids. The V segment lost 2 bases and the J segment 7 bases; nucleotides outside the gene matches: 7. CDR3 region: CARSLRAGDRGELFF. Here the CDR3 DNA reads TGTGCCAGAAGCTTAAGAGCGGGAGATCGCGGGGAGCTGTTTTTT.

V is TRBV19 and J is TRBJ2-7, with D perhaps matching TRBD2 (5 bases). The CDR3 has 15 amino acids. The V end was cut by 9 bases, the J end by 3 bases, with 21 bases between. Germline V gives CDR1 LNHDA, CDR2 SQIVND (reference sequence). The CDR3 coding sequence is TGTGCCAGCCTAGGGATAACAGACGCGGGCTACGAGCAGTACTTC. Amino acid sequence: CASLGITDAGYEQYF. Variable domain in full (rest from reference TRBV19 and TRBJ2-7): DGGITQSPKYLFRKEGQNVTLSCEQNLNHDAMYWYRQDPGQGLRLIYYSQIVNDFQKGDIAEGYSVSREKKESFPLTVTSAQKNPTAFYLCASLGITDAGYEQYFGPGTRLTVT.

V is TRBV7-3 and J is TRBJ2-1, with D uncertain. This CDR3 has 15 amino acids. The germline gives CDR1 SGHTA, CDR2 FQGTGA. The ends were cut back, 0 bases at V and 2 bases at J, with 8 bases in the middle. CDR3 DNA: TGTGCCAGCAGCTTAACTCGAGCCACCTACAATGAGCAGTTCTTC. It translates to CASSLTRATYNEQFF. Combining the CDR3 with reference TRBV7-3 and TRBJ2-1 gives the whole variable domain GAGVSQTPSNKVTEKGKYVELRCDPISGHTALYWYRQSLGQGPEFLIYFQGTGAADDSGLPNDRFFAVRPEGSVSTLKIQRTERGDSAVYLCASSLTRATYNEQFFGPGTRLTVL.

This sequence joins TRBV28 and TRBJ1-1; D is unclear. Per germline, CDR1 MDHEN and CDR2 SYDVKM. V lost 3 bases and J lost 0, with 11 bases in between. The CDR3 is 15 amino acids. CDR3 sequence (DNA): TGTGCCAGCAGTTTGAGCGGGGTCATGAACACTGAAGCTTTCTTT. This sequence encodes CASSLSGVMNTEAFF. The whole variable domain, remainder taken from reference TRBV28 and TRBJ1-1, is DVKVTQSSRYLVKRTGEKVFLECVQDMDHENMFWYRQDPGLGLRLIYFSYDVKMKEKGDIPEGYSVSREKKERFSLILESASTNQTSMYLCASSLSGVMNTEAFFGQGTRLTVV.

V is TRBV28 and J is TRBJ1-3, with 9 positions matching TRBD1. Germline CDR1 is MDHEN and CDR2 is SYDVKM. The CDR3 extends over 15 amino acids. The ends lost 6 bases at V and 7 bases at J; junction bases unmatched: 10. The CDR3 is CASRFPGQGENTIYF. The CDR3 bases are TGTGCCAGCAGATTTCCGGGACAGGGAGAGAACACCATATATTTT.

V usage is TRBV28 and J usage is TRBJ2-5; D is uncertain. V was clipped by 2 bases and J by 3 bases, with 4 bases between them. Germline loops: CDR1 MDHEN, CDR2 SYDVKM. The CDR3 is 12 residues long. CDR3 sequence: CASSLSKETQYF. The CDR3 bases are TGTGCCAGCAGTTTAAGCAAAGAGACCCAGTACTTC. Using reference TRBV28 and TRBJ2-5 for the parts outside the CDR3, the full variable domain is DVKVTQSSRYLVKRTGEKVFLECVQDMDHENMFWYRQDPGLGLRLIYFSYDVKMKEKGDIPEGYSVSREKKERFSLILESASTNQTSMYLCASSLSKETQYFGPGTRLLVL.

J is TRBJ1-2 and V is TRBV27, with 9 bases matching TRBD1. Germline CDR1 reads MNHEY; CDR2 reads SMNVEV (reference sequence). After removal of 3 bases from V and 9 bases from J, the junction contained 8 bases not matched to a gene. The CDR3 is 14 residues long. The CDR3 loop reads CASSFGDRDGRYTF. The DNA for the CDR3 is TGTGCCAGCAGTTTTGGGGACAGGGATGGTCGCTACACCTTC.

The chain couples TRBV9 to TRBJ2-1; 10 bases fit TRBD2. After removal of 0 bases from V and 6 bases from J, the junction contained 6 bases not matched to a gene. The CDR3 contains 16 residues. Looked up from germline, CDR1 is SGDLS and CDR2 is YYNGEE. CDR3 protein: CASSVEEAGGLNEQFF. The CDR3 nucleotides are TGTGCCAGCAGCGTAGAAGAAGCGGGGGGGCTCAATGAGCAGTTCTTC.

The chain recombines TRBV7-9 with TRBJ2-1; D may be TRBD2 (6 bases). The CDR3 is 15 amino acids. Trimming removed 1 base from V and 4 bases from J, with 11 bases in between. The V gene's germline CDR1 is SEHNR and CDR2 FQNEAQ (reference sequence). CDR3 region: CASSLDGLLYNEQFF. The CDR3 DNA sequence: TGTGCCAGCAGCTTAGATGGACTACTGTACAATGAGCAGTTCTTC.

The rearrangement joins TRBV5-1 to TRBJ1-6; D remains unclear. V was cut by 2 bases and J by 0 bases, with 6 bases left in between. The CDR3 extends over 15 amino acids. Germline CDR1 and CDR2: SGHRS and YFSETQ. The CDR3 here is CASSLESSYNSPLHF. CDR3 coding DNA: TGCGCCAGCAGCTTAGAGAGCTCCTATAATTCACCCCTCCACTTT.

The V gene is TRBV5-4, the J gene TRBJ1-2; perhaps TRBD1 as D (6 bases). V lost 0 bases and J lost 4, with 10 bases in between. Germline loops: CDR1 SGHNT, CDR2 YYREEE (reference sequence). The CDR3 consists of 14 residues. CDR3 in DNA: TGTGCCAGCAGCTTGGAACAGGGCCTCTATGGCTACACCTTC. Translated: CASSLEQGLYGYTF.

This clone was seen only once. One end of the junction is discordant with germline, which a read error may explain. The CDR3: CARSGWGGSGNTIYF. The DNA for the CDR3 is TGTGCCCGGAGCGGGTGGGGAGGCTCTGGAAACACCATATATTTT. The chain joins TRBV30 to TRBJ1-3; D unclear. The CDR3 loop spans 15 amino acids. Looked up from germline, CDR1 is GTSNPN and CDR2 is SVGIG (reference sequence). The variable domain in full, completed from reference TRBV30 and TRBJ1-3, reads SQTIHQWPATLVQPVGSPLSLECTVEGTSNPNLYWYRQAAGRGLQLLFYSVGIGQISSEVPQNLSASRPQDRQFILSSKKLLLSDSGFYLCARSGWGGSGNTIYFGEGSWLTVV.

The chain recombines TRBV4-1 with TRBJ1-1; D perhaps matches TRBD1 (5 bases). V gave up 0 bases and J gave up 6 bases, with 14 bases separating them. Per germline, CDR1 MGHRA and CDR2 YSYEKL. The CDR3 is made up of 15 amino acids. In DNA, the CDR3 is TGCGCCAGCAGCCAAGATATTCTCTGGGGGGCTGAAGCTTTCTTT. Protein product: CASSQDILWGAEAFF.

The J gene is TRBJ1-4, the V gene TRBV5-8; TRBD1 might be the D (5 bases). CDR3 length equals 15 residues. Looked up from germline, CDR1 is SGHTS and CDR2 is YDEGEE. The germline V and J ends were trimmed by 7 bases and 1 base, with 14 bases remaining between them. CDR3 in amino acids: CASSPGDGTNEKLFF. CDR3 bases: TGTGCCAGCTCCCCGGGGGACGGAACTAATGAAAAACTGTTTTTT.

A single count supports this clone. V gene TRBV6-6 combines with J gene TRBJ1-3, with TRBD1 matching 7 bases. After removal of 6 bases from V and 2 bases from J, the junction contained 1 base not matched to a gene. The CDR3 spans 13 residues. Germline-derived CDR1 and CDR2 are MNHNY and SVGAGI (reference sequence). The CDR3 loop is CASSTGAGNTIYF. CDR3 sequence (DNA): TGTGCCAGCAGCACAGGGGCTGGAAACACCATATATTTT.

This clone is classed as medium-sized. Distinct nucleotide sequences in the sample also encode this CDR3. V usage is TRBV5-6 and J usage is TRBJ2-2; 11 nucleotides line up with TRBD2. The V segment lost 2 bases and the J segment 5 bases; nucleotides outside the gene matches: 5. The CDR3 covers 16 residues. The germline CDR1 and CDR2 sequences are SGHDT and YYEEEE. CDR3 in DNA: TGTGCCAGCAGCTTCGGACTAGCGGGTCTGACCGGGGAGCTGTTTTTT. This encodes CASSFGLAGLTGELFF.

This chain uses TRBV6-5 with TRBJ1-6; the D is unclear. CDR1 and CDR2 from the germline V gene are MNHEY and SVGAGI. Deletions cut 6 bases from V and 7 bases from J, with 7 bases between. The CDR3 length is 12 residues. CDR3 residues: CASRYSNSPLHF. The CDR3 coding sequence is TGTGCCAGCAGGTACAGCAATTCACCCCTCCACTTT.

The gene calls are TRBV4-1 and TRBJ1-5; tentatively, D is TRBD1 (5 bases). Deletions cut 2 bases from V and 6 bases from J, with 8 bases between. The CDR3 is 13 residues long. The germline V gene encodes CDR1 MGHRA and CDR2 YSYEKL. The CDR3 here is CASSQQGGQPQHF. CDR3 DNA: TGCGCCAGCAGCCAACAGGGAGGTCAGCCCCAGCATTTT.

This chain uses TRBV5-1 with TRBJ1-6, with no clear D. V was pared by 2 bases and J by 6 bases, with 12 bases between. CDR1 is SGHRS, CDR2 YFSETQ, per germline. The length of the CDR3 is 15 residues. CDR3 amino acids: CASSFSGEGNSPLHF. The CDR3 coding sequence is TGCGCCAGCAGCTTCTCAGGTGAAGGTAATTCACCCCTCCACTTT.

The chain employs TRBV2 and TRBJ2-3; 8 nucleotides line up with TRBD2. Germline V gene data show CDR1 as SNHLY and CDR2 as FYNNEI. V lost 1 base, J lost 11 bases, and 2 bases stayed unmatched. The CDR3 spans 12 residues. CDR3 region: CASSEVAGRQYF. DNA of the CDR3: TGTGCCAGCAGTGAAGTAGCGGGGCGGCAGTATTTT. Full variable domain (remainder filled in from reference TRBV2 and TRBJ2-3): EPEVTQTPSHQVTQMGQEVILRCVPISNHLYFYWYRQILGQKVEFLVSFYNNEISEKSEIFDDQFSVERPDGSNFTLKIRSTKLEDSAMYFCASSEVAGRQYFGPGTRLTVL.

This chain links TRBV19 with TRBJ2-3; perhaps TRBD1 as D (8 bases). The CDR3 sequence is 14 residues long. CDR1 and CDR2 from the germline V gene are LNHDA and SQIVND (reference sequence). Trimming took off 9 bases at V and 5 bases at J, with 18 bases between the two ends. CDR3 DNA sequence: TGTGCCAGCAGGACAGGGAGGGATGGAGATACGCAGTATTTT. Its translation is CASRTGRDGDTQYF.

Comments on this clone: Other DNA sequences of this sample code for an identical CDR3. The V gene is TRBV9, the J gene TRBJ1-2, with D maybe TRBD1 (5 bases). The length of the CDR3 is 12 residues. Germline V CDR1 and CDR2: SGDLS, YYNGEE. With 2 bases removed from V and 8 bases from J, the gap between germline ends came to 10 bases. The CDR3 region is CASSVGGGGYTF. Written as DNA, the CDR3 is TGTGCCAGCAGCGTCGGCGGGGGGGGCTACACCTTC.

The rearrangement joins TRBV13 to TRBJ2-3; TRBD2 aligns across 10 bases. This CDR3 is built from 14 residues. Germline values: CDR1 PRHDT, CDR2 FYEKMQ (reference sequence). After removal of 7 bases from V and 7 bases from J, the junction contained 8 bases not matched to a gene. The CDR3 coding sequence is TGTGCCAGCAATCCAGCGGGAGGGCGGAATACGCAGTATTTT. This encodes CASNPAGGRNTQYF.

The chain couples TRBV5-1 to TRBJ1-1; D perhaps matches TRBD1 (5 bases). In germline, CDR1 is SGHRS, CDR2 YFSETQ. CDR3 length: 13 amino acids. Trimming took 5 bases from V and 4 from J, leaving 12 bases between them. CDR3 region: CASRRDPTTEAFF. Here the CDR3 DNA reads TGCGCCAGCAGGCGGGACCCGACCACTGAAGCTTTCTTT.